This record concerns one TCR beta chain sequence. Libraries were prepared by immunoSEQ multiplex PCR; TCRdb keeps only in-frame clonotypes and omits some of them. This table holds approximately 190,000 clones, around four fifths found once. This entry belongs to a study of blood T cell repertoires in COVID-19. The CDR3 totals 13 residues. Germline values: CDR1 LNHDA, CDR2 SQIVND (reference sequence). V dropped 9 bases and J dropped 4 bases, with 12 bases sitting between them. The chain has TRBV19 and TRBJ2-2; maybe TRBD1 (6 bases). Sample: peripheral blood. This clonotype originated in a human donor with acute or convalescent COVID-19. The donor label of this sample is uncertain. CDR3 nucleotides: TGTGCCAGCAGCAGGGGAGCCACCGGGGAGCTGTTTTTT. Protein: CASSRGATGELFF.